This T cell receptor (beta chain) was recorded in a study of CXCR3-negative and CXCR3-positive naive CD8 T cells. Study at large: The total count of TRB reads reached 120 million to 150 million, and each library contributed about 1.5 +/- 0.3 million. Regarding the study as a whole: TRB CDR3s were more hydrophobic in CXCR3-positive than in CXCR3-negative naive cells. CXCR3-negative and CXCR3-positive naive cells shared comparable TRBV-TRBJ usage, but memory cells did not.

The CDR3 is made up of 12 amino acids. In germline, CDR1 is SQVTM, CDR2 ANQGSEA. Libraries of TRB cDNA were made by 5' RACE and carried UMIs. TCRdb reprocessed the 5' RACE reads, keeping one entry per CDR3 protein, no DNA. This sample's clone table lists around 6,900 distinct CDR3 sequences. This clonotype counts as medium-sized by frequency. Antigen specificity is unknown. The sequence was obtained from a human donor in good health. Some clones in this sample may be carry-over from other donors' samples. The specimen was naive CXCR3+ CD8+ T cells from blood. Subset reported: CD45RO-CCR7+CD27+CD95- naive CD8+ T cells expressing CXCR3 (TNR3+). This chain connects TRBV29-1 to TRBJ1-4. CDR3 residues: CSVVDLYEKLFF. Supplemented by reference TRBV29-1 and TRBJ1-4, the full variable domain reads SAVISQKPSRDICQRGTSLTIQCQVDSQVTMMFWYRQQPGQSLTLIATANQGSEATYESGFVIDKFPISRPNLTFSTLTVSNMSPEDSSIYLCSVVDLYEKLFFGSGTQLSVL.